Here is one TCR beta chain with its context. V was cut by 6 bases and J by 5 bases, with 5 bases left in between. The CDR3 spans 12 residues. Germline lookup yields CDR1 SNHLY and CDR2 FYNNEI. The record originates from a study of blood T cell repertoires in COVID-19. Study information: Samples taken during acute and convalescent COVID-19 were collected in the United States, Italy and Spain. Sources were T cells, B-cell-depleted T cells, or PBMCs; the material itself was cDNA or gDNA.

As originally analysed: Amplification of reference gene primers provided the estimated nucleated cell counts. Repertoires were generated with immunoSEQ multiplex PCR, while TCRdb's copy carries only in-frame clones and drops some. V and J calls and clone size follow that table, whereas D and trimming were derived from the DNA. The sample lists a few hundred thousand clones; about nine tenths were seen once. The clonotype comes from a woman in her twenties or thirties with COVID-19, enrolled during active disease. This chain uses TRBV2 with TRBJ2-6, with D perhaps TRBD1 (5 bases). Source material: peripheral blood. The chain's CDR3 is CASRGRANVLTF. DNA of the CDR3: TGTGCCAGCAGGGGGCGGGCCAACGTCCTGACTTTC.